This is a list of T cell receptor beta chains from one sample in a study of shared clonotypes between healthy human individuals. TCRdb keeps only in-frame clones here, not all; method: immunoSEQ multiplex PCR. Here the sample spans about 600,000 clones, less than 97% being singletons. Sequencing was performed on naive CD8+ T cells sorted from blood. Receptor source: a woman aged 25-40 years in good health. Both conserved end residues are part of each CDR3. Fields, in order: V gene, clone size, D gene, J gene, CDR3 length, CDR3 DNA, CDR3 protein. D genes are given only for firm matches. Only part of the rows carry a size: once, few, many, or a class if the clone is expanded.

v_call: TRBV5-1
clone_size: .
d_call: .
j_call: TRBJ1-2
cdr3_length: 15
cdr3_nt: TGCGCCAGCAGTTATACCGGGACGGATGGGTATGGCTACACCTTC
cdr3_aa: CASSYTGTDGYGYTF

v_call: TRBV19
clone_size: .
d_call: TRBD2
j_call: TRBJ2-7
cdr3_length: 16
cdr3_nt: TGTGCCAGTAGTACCGGACTAGCGGCAATCTCCTACGAGCAGTACTTC
cdr3_aa: CASSTGLAAISYEQYF

v_call: TRBV2
clone_size: .
d_call: TRBD1
j_call: TRBJ1-3
cdr3_length: 15
cdr3_nt: TGTGCCAGCAGTGAATTCCCAGGGGGGACGAACACCATATATTTT
cdr3_aa: CASSEFPGGTNTIYF

v_call: TRBV7-8
clone_size: .
d_call: .
j_call: TRBJ1-2
cdr3_length: 14
cdr3_nt: TGTGCCAGCAGCTTAACGACAGGCGGCGATGGCTACACCTTC
cdr3_aa: CASSLTTGGDGYTF

v_call: TRBV14
clone_size: once
d_call: TRBD1
j_call: TRBJ1-2
cdr3_length: 15
cdr3_nt: TGTGCCAGCAGCCAAGTAACAGGGGCGAGCTATGGCTACACCTTC
cdr3_aa: CASSQVTGASYGYTF

v_call: TRBV29-1
clone_size: .
d_call: TRBD2
j_call: TRBJ2-1
cdr3_length: 14
cdr3_nt: TGCAGCGTTCGTTCCTGGGAGGGCCCAAATGAGCAGTTCTTC
cdr3_aa: CSVRSWEGPNEQFF

v_call: TRBV7-9
clone_size: few
d_call: TRBD2
j_call: TRBJ2-1
cdr3_length: 15
cdr3_nt: TGTGCCAGCAGCTTAGCAACCGGGACTAGCAATGAGCAGTTCTTC
cdr3_aa: CASSLATGTSNEQFF

v_call: TRBV9
clone_size: .
d_call: .
j_call: TRBJ1-4
cdr3_length: 15
cdr3_nt: TGTGCCAGCAGCGCGGAGGACGGAAATAATGAAAAACTGTTTTTT
cdr3_aa: CASSAEDGNNEKLFF

v_call: TRBV4-1
clone_size: few
d_call: TRBD1
j_call: TRBJ2-7
cdr3_length: 15
cdr3_nt: TGCGCCAGCAGCCTTATAGGGACAGGGAACTACGAGCAGTACTTC
cdr3_aa: CASSLIGTGNYEQYF

v_call: TRBV7-8
clone_size: .
d_call: TRBD2
j_call: TRBJ2-7
cdr3_length: 15
cdr3_nt: TGTGCCAGCAGCTTAGGTCTAGCGGGACCCCACGAGCAGTACTTC
cdr3_aa: CASSLGLAGPHEQYF

v_call: TRBV6-1
clone_size: few
d_call: .
j_call: TRBJ2-7
cdr3_length: 16
cdr3_nt: TGTGCCAGCAGTGAAGCGGAGGCGCCAGCGGGCTACGAGCAGTACTTC
cdr3_aa: CASSEAEAPAGYEQYF

v_call: TRBV5-4
clone_size: .
d_call: .
j_call: TRBJ2-7
cdr3_length: 15
cdr3_nt: TGTGCCAGCAGCTTGGGTGCGGGTTTAGGCTACGAGCAGTACTTC
cdr3_aa: CASSLGAGLGYEQYF

v_call: TRBV2
clone_size: once
d_call: TRBD2
j_call: TRBJ2-7
cdr3_length: 13
cdr3_nt: TGTGCCAGCGGACTAGCGGGCTCCTACGAGCAGTACTTC
cdr3_aa: CASGLAGSYEQYF